The clone carrying this TCR beta chain was seen a handful of times. The antigen is unknown. The data were taken from a study of graft-versus-host responses after intestinal transplantation. Turning to the study itself: Transplantation in recipients was multivisceral, liver-intestinal, or isolated intestinal. Recipients were all induced with anti-thymocyte globulin, then given tacrolimus and steroids for approximately 3 years. Study-wide points: GvH clones detected in recipient marrow included some appearing first in ileum or blood.

Some clones are missing from TCRdb's copy, which holds only in-frame ones; the method was immunoSEQ multiplex PCR. The data show roughly 15,000 clones, with roughly three quarters seen just once and 6.5% to 8.5% held by the top ten. Germline V lookup: CDR1 SGHTA, CDR2 FQGNSA. This CDR3 has 14 amino acids. V was pared by 1 base and J by 5 bases, with 8 bases between. Intraepithelial lymphocytes and lamina propria lymphocytes were released through processing of graft tissue. This specimen consisted of ileum tissue, obtained approximately 450 days after intestinal transplant. The sequence was obtained from a human patient who received an intestinal transplant, so some T cells may come from the graft donor. This chain connects TRBV7-2 to TRBJ1-4; the D is unclear. The DNA of the CDR3 is TGTGCCAGCAGCTTAGGGACGGCCAATGAAAAACTGTTTTTT. Its protein is CASSLGTANEKLFF.